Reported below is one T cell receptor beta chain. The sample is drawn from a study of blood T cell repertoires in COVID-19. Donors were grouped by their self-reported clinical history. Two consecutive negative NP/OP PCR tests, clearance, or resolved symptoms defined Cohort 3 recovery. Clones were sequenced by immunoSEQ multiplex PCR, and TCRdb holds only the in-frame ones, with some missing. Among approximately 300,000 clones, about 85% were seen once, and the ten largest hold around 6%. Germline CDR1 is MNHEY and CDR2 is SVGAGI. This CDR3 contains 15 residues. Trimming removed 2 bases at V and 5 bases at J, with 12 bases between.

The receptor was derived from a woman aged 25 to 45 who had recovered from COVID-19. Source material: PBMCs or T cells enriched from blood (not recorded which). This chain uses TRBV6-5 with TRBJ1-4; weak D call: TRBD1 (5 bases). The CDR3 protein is CASSYENRINEKLFF. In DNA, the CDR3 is TGTGCCAGCAGTTACGAAAACAGGATAAATGAAAAACTGTTTTTT.